This entry lists 17 T cell receptor beta chains sequenced from one sample in a study of blood T cells in healthy people across ages. Then a second PCR, running roughly 6 to 11 cycles, was carried out with a sample-barcoded 5' primer and a J-beta primer mix. TCRdb reanalysed the 5' RACE reads using MiXCR and keeps one entry per CDR3 protein. The table has roughly 1.5 million distinct CDR3 sequences, approximately 39% seen once; the top ten hold approximately 4.1%. Material for sequencing was blood. These receptors all stem from a woman aged 18-29 years in good health.

This chain joins TRBV25-1 and TRBJ1-2; D is possibly TRBD1 (5 bases). The CDR3 has 12 residues. CDR1 and CDR2 (germline): MGHDK, SYGVNS. Deletions cut 4 bases from V and 8 bases from J, with 11 bases between. CDR3 amino acids: CASSARGVGYTF. For the CDR3, the DNA is TGTGCCAGCAGTGCTAGGGGTGTCGGCTACACCTTC.

This sequence joins TRBV28 and TRBJ1-4, with D maybe TRBD1 (6 bases). Trimming stripped 7 bases from V and 6 bases from J, with 21 bases between. This CDR3 region has 16 residues. The germline CDR1 and CDR2 sequences are MDHEN and SYDVKM. The CDR3 coding sequence is TGTGCCAGCAACCTAGGCCTGGGGGGCCCTGATGAAAAACTGTTTTTT. It encodes CASNLGLGGPDEKLFF.

This clonotype was detected only once. This chain connects TRBV29-1 to TRBJ2-1, with 7 bases that match TRBD1. Per the germline V gene, CDR1 is SQVTM and CDR2 is ANQGSEA. V dropped 7 bases and J dropped 5; count of bases not matched to a gene: 5. This CDR3 comprises 12 residues. The CDR3 here is CSGGQLNNEQFF. DNA of the CDR3: TGCAGCGGGGGACAGCTAAACAATGAGCAGTTCTTC.

J is TRBJ2-1 and V is TRBV7-2; D is possibly TRBD2 (6 bases). The DNA end lines up better with TRBJ2-7; the J call may be wrong. CDR1 and CDR2 (germline): SGHTA, FQGNSA. CDR3 length: 14 amino acids. The CDR3 sequence: CASSHVGGYNEQYF. The CDR3 nucleotides are TGTGCCAGCAGCCACGTCGGGGGATACAATGAGCAGTACTTC.

This clonotype has just a few counts. V gene TRBV29-1 combines with J gene TRBJ1-1; D gene uncertain. This CDR3 region has 14 residues. Looked up from germline, CDR1 is SQVTM and CDR2 is ANQGSEA. Trimming removed 4 bases at V and 2 bases at J, with 14 bases between. The CDR3 region has the DNA TGCAGCGTTGTTTTTTCATATAGTAACACTGAAGCTTTCTTT. As protein: CSVVFSYSNTEAFF.

The table lists this clonotype with many counts. The chain carries TRBV29-1 and TRBJ2-5, with 9 bases fitting TRBD2. Germline assignment: CDR1 SQVTM and CDR2 ANQGSEA. This CDR3 contains 13 residues. V was clipped by 5 bases and J by 5 bases; unmatched bases: 6. Here the CDR3 reads CSVRLAGKETQYF. CDR3 nucleotide sequence: TGCAGCGTTCGGCTAGCGGGAAAGGAGACCCAGTACTTC.

This chain connects TRBV20-1 to TRBJ1-2; TRBD1 is a possible D gene (5 bases). CDR3 length: 14 residues. Germline lookup yields CDR1 DFQATT and CDR2 SNEGSKA (reference sequence). V lost 5 bases to trimming and J lost 5 bases, with 18 bases between them. The CDR3 DNA sequence: TGCAGTGCTCCACCTGGGAGGGGAAGGTATGGCTACACCTTC. This codes for CSAPPGRGRYGYTF.

CDR3 residues: CASSFNLGEETQFF. In DNA, the CDR3 is TGTGCCAGCAGTTTTAACTTAGGGGAAGAGACCCAGTTCTTC. This rearrangement joins TRBV12-3 or TRBV12-4 to TRBJ2-1; D is possibly TRBD1 (5 bases). Trimming removed 3 bases at V and 13 bases at J, with 19 bases between. CDR3 size: 14 residues.

The chain recombines TRBV7-9 with TRBJ1-1, with TRBD1 as a possible D gene (5 bases). CDR1 SEHNR and CDR2 FQNEAQ come from the germline V gene (reference sequence). Trimming removed 5 bases at V and 3 bases at J, with 16 bases between. CDR3 length equals 15 residues. The CDR3 sequence: CASSPTVGAHTEAFF. The CDR3 DNA is TGTGCCAGCAGCCCGACGGTTGGGGCTCACACTGAAGCTTTCTTT.

This sequence joins TRBV10-3 and TRBJ1-1, with D maybe TRBD1 (6 bases). Germline assignment: CDR1 ENHRY and CDR2 SYGVKD. The V and J ends lost 6 bases and 3 bases respectively, with 14 bases between them. The CDR3 runs to 14 residues. The CDR3 protein is CAISLDSSDTEAFF. CDR3 coding DNA: TGTGCCATCAGCCTGGACAGCTCCGACACTGAAGCTTTCTTT.

About this clonotype itself: One end of the junction does not line up with germline, which may come from a read error. The gene calls are TRBV27 and TRBJ1-5, with D unresolved. The V gene's germline CDR1 is MNHEY and CDR2 SMNVEV (reference sequence). This CDR3 contains 13 residues. The CDR3 protein is CASSLFSKQPQHF. In nucleotides, the CDR3 is TGTGCCAGCAGTTTATTCAGCAAGCAGCCCCAGCATTTT.

CDR3 sequence: CASSYSTSGGTEQFF. The CDR3 bases are TGTGCCAGCAGTTACTCGACTAGCGGGGGCACTGAGCAGTTCTTC. The gene calls are TRBV6-5 and TRBJ2-1, with TRBD2 matching over 12 bases. The CDR3 is made up of 15 amino acids. Germline-derived CDR1 and CDR2 are MNHEY and SVGAGI. V lost 0 bases, J lost 9 bases, and 3 bases stayed unmatched.

The chain recombines TRBV29-1 with TRBJ2-2; TRBD2 matches 14 bases. The germline CDR1 and CDR2 sequences are SQVTM and ANQGSEA. J was trimmed by 5 bases and V by 4 bases; bases with no gene match: 3. CDR3 length: 15 amino acids. CDR3 in amino acids: CSVGGLAGVTGELFF. CDR3 DNA sequence: TGCAGCGTTGGGGGACTAGCGGGAGTTACCGGGGAGCTGTTTTTT.

V gene TRBV20-1 combines with J gene TRBJ1-1; maybe TRBD1 (6 bases). Germline CDR1 DFQATT, CDR2 SNEGSKA (reference sequence). The V end lost 0 bases, the J end lost 3 bases, and 11 bases lay between the germline ends. The CDR3 has 14 amino acids. In DNA, the CDR3 is TGCAGTGCTAGAGAACGGGGGGCATACACTGAAGCTTTCTTT. It yields the protein CSARERGAYTEAFF.

This sequence joins TRBV5-1 and TRBJ1-3, with 9 bases that match TRBD1. Trimming cost V 4 bases and J 3 bases; bases outside gene matches: 8. CDR1 is SGHRS and CDR2 is YFSETQ in the germline V gene. The CDR3 loop spans 16 amino acids. CDR3 in DNA: TGCGCCAGCAGCATCGGGACAGGGACTGGTGGAAACACCATATATTTT. Amino acid sequence: CASSIGTGTGGNTIYF. The whole variable domain, filled in from reference TRBV5-1 and TRBJ1-3, reads KAGVTQTPRYLIKTRGQQVTLSCSPISGHRSVSWYQQTPGQGLQFLFEYFSETQRNKGNFPGRFSGRQFSNSRSEMNVSTLELGDSALYLCASSIGTGTGGNTIYFGEGSWLTVV.

V is TRBV11-2 and J is TRBJ1-4; tentative D call: TRBD1 (6 bases). Germline V gene lookup returns CDR1 SGHAT and CDR2 FQNNGV. Trimming stripped 2 bases from V and 8 bases from J, with 15 bases between. This CDR3 is 15 amino acids long. CDR3: CASSLRWGAGEKLFF. CDR3 nucleotide sequence: TGTGCCAGCAGCTTACGGTGGGGGGCAGGCGAAAAACTGTTTTTT.

This chain connects TRBV13 to TRBJ2-1; 12 bases are a match to TRBD2. The germline V gene has CDR1 PRHDT and CDR2 FYEKMQ (reference sequence). CDR3 length equals 17 residues. V lost 1 base to trimming and J lost 6 bases; unmatched junction nucleotides: 7. CDR3 loop: CASSLEGLLAGGNEQFF. The CDR3 bases are TGTGCCAGCAGCTTAGAAGGGCTACTAGCGGGAGGCAATGAGCAGTTCTTC.